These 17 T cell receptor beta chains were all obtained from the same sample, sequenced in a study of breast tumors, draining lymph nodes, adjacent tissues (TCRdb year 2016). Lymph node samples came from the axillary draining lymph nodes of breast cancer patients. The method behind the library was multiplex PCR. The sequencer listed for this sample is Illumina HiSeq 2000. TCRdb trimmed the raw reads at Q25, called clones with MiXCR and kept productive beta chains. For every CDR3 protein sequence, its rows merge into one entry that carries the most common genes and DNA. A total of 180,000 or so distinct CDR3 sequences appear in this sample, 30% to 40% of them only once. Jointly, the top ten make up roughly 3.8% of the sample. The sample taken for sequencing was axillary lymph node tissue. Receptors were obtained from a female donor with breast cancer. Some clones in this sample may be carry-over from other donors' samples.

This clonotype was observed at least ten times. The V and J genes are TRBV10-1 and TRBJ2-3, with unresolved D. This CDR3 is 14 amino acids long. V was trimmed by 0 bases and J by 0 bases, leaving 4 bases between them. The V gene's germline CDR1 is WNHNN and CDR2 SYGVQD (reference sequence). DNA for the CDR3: TGCGCCAGCAGTGAGTCTATCAGCACAGATACGCAGTATTTT. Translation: CASSESISTDTQYF.

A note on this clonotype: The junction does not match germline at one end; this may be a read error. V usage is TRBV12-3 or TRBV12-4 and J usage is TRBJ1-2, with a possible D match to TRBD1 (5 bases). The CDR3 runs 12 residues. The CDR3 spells CASPRGLYGCTF. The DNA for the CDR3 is TGTGCCAGCCCTAGGGGACTTTATGGCTGCACCTTC.

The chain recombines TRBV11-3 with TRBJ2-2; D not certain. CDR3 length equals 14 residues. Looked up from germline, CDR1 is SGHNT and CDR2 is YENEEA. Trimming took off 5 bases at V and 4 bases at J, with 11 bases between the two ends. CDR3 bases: TGTGCCAGCAGCCTGACCCCCGTCACCGGGGAGCTGTTTTTT. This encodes CASSLTPVTGELFF.

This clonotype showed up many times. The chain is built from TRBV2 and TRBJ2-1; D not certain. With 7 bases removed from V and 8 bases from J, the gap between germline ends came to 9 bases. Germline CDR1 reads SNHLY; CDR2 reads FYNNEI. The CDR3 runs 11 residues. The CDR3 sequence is CASMPSDEQFF. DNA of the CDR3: TGTGCCAGCATGCCGTCGGATGAGCAGTTCTTC.

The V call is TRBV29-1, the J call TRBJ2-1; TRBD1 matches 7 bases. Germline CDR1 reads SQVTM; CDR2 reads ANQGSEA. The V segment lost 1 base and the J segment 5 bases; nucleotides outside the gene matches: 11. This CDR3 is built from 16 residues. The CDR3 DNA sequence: TGCAGCGTTGAAGGGTGGACGAGGGGGCCCCACAATGAGCAGTTCTTC. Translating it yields CSVEGWTRGPHNEQFF.

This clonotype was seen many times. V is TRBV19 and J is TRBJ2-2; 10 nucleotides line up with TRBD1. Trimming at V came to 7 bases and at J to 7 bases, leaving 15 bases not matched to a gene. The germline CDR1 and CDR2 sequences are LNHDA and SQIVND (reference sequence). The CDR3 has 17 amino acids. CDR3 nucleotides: TGTGCCAGTACCACCCCGGGACAGGGGTCCCGGGGCGGGGAGCTGTTTTTT. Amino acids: CASTTPGQGSRGGELFF.

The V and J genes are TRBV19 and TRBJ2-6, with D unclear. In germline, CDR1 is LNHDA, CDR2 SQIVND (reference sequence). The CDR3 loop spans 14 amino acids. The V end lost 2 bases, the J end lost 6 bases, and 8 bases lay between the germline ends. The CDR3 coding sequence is TGTGCCAGTAGTATATCCCTTGTGGCCAACGTCCTGACTTTC. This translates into CASSISLVANVLTF. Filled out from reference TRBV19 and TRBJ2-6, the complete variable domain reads DGGITQSPKYLFRKEGQNVTLSCEQNLNHDAMYWYRQDPGQGLRLIYYSQIVNDFQKGDIAEGYSVSREKKESFPLTVTSAQKNPTAFYLCASSISLVANVLTFGAGSRLTVL.

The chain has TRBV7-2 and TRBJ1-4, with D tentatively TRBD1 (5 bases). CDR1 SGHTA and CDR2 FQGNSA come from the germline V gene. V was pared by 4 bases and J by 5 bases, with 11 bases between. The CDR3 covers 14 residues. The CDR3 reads CASSSSGTNEKLFF. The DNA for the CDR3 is TGTGCCAGCAGCTCCAGCGGGACGAATGAAAAACTGTTTTTT. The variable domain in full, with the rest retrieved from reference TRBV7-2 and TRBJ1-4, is GAGVSQSPSNKVTEKGKDVELRCDPISGHTALYWYRQSLGQGLEFLIYFQGNSAPDKSGLPSDRFSAERTGGSVSTLTIQRTQQEDSAVYLCASSSSGTNEKLFFGSGTQLSVL.

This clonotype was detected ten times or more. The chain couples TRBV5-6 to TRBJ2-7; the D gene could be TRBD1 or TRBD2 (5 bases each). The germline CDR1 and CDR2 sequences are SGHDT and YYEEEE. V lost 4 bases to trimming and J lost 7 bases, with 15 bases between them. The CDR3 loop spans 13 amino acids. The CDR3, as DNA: TGTGCCAGCAGCCGGGGCCCCCCGGGGGAGCAGTACTTC. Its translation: CASSRGPPGEQYF.

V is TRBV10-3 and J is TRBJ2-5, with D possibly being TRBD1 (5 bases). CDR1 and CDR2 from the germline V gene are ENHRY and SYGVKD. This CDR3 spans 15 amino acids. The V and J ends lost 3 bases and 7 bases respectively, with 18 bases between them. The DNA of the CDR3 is TGTGCCATCAGTGACTCTGGTTGGGGCCCAGGGACCCAGTACTTC. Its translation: CAISDSGWGPGTQYF.

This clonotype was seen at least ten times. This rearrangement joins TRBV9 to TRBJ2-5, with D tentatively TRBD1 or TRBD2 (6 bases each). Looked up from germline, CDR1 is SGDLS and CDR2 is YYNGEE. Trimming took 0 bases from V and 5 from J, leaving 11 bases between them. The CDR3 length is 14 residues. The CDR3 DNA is TGTGCCAGCAGCGTAGCGGGGGCTAGGGAGACCCAGTACTTC. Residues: CASSVAGARETQYF.

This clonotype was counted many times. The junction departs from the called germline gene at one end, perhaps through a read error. CDR3 loop: CASSLALYYEQYF. The CDR3 bases are TGTGCTAGCAGCTTAGCGCTCTACTACGAGCAGTACTTC. The chain uses TRBV7-7 and TRBJ2-7, with a possible D match to TRBD2 (5 bases). The CDR3 is made up of 13 amino acids. CDR1 SSHAT and CDR2 FNYEAQ come from the germline V gene (reference sequence).

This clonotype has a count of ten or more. Here the CDR3 reads CASSYVTGLLGNEQFF. CDR3 sequence (DNA): TGCGCCAGCAGCTACGTAACAGGGTTGCTGGGGAATGAGCAGTTCTTC. V usage is TRBV5-1 and J usage is TRBJ2-1; perhaps TRBD1 as D (6 bases). The CDR3 contains 16 residues. CDR1 is SGHRS, CDR2 YFSETQ, per germline. V lost 3 bases and J 7 bases, leaving 20 bases between the germline ends.

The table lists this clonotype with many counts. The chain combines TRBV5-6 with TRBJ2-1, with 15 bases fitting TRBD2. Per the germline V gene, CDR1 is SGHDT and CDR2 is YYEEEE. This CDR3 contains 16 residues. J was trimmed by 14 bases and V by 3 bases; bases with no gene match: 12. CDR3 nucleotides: TGTGCCAGCAGCTCGACGGGGACTAGCGGGGGGAATAGGAAGTTCTTC. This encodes CASSSTGTSGGNRKFF.

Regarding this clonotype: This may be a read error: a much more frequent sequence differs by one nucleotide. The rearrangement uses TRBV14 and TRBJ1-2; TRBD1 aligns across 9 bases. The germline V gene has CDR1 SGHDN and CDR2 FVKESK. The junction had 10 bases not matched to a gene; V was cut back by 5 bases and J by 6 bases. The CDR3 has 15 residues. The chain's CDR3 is CASSYWTGEEDGYTF. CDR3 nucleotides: TGTGCCAGCAGCTACTGGACAGGGGAGGAGGATGGCTACACCTTC.

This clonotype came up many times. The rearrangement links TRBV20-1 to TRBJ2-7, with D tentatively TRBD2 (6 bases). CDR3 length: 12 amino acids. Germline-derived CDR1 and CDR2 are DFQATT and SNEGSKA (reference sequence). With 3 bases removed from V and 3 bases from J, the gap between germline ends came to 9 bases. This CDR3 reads CSARGGFYEQYF. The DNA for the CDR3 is TGCAGTGCTAGGGGAGGTTTCTACGAGCAGTACTTC.

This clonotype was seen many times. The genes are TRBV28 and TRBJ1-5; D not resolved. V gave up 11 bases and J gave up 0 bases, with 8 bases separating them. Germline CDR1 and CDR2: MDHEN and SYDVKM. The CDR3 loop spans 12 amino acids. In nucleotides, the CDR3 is TGTGCCGGGAGTTATAGCAATCAGCCCCAGCATTTT. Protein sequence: CAGSYSNQPQHF.